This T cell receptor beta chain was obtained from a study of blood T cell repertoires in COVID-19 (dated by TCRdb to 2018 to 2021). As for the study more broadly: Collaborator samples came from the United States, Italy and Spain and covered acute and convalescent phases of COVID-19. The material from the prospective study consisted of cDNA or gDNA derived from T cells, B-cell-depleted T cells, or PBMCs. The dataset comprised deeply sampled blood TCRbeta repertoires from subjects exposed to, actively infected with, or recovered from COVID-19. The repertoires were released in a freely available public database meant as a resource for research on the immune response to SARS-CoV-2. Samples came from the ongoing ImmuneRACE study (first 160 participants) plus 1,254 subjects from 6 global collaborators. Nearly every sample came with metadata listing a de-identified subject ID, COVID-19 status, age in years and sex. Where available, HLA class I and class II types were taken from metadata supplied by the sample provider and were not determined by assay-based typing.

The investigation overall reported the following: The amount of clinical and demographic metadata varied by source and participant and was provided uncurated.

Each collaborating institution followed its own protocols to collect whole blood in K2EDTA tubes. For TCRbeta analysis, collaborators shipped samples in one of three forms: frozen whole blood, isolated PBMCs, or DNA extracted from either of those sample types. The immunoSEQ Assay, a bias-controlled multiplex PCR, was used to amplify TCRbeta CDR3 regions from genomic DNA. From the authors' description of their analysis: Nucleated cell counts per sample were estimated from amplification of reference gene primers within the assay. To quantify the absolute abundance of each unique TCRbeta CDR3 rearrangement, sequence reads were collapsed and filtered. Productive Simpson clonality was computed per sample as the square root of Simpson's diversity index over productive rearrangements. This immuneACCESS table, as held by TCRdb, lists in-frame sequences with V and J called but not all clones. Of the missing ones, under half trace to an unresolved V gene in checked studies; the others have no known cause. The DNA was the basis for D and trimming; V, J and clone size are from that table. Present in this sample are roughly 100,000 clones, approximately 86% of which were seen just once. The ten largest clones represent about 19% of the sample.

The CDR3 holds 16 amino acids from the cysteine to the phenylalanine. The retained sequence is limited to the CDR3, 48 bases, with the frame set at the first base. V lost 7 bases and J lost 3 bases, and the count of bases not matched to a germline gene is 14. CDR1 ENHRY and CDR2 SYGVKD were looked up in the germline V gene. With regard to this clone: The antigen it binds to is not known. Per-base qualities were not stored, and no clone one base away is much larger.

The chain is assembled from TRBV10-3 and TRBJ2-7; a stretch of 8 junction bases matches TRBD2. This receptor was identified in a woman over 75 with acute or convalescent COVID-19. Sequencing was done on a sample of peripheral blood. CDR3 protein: CAITASPAGVHYEQYF. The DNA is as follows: TGTGCCATCACCGCGAGTCCAGCGGGGGTCCACTACGAGCAGTACTTC.